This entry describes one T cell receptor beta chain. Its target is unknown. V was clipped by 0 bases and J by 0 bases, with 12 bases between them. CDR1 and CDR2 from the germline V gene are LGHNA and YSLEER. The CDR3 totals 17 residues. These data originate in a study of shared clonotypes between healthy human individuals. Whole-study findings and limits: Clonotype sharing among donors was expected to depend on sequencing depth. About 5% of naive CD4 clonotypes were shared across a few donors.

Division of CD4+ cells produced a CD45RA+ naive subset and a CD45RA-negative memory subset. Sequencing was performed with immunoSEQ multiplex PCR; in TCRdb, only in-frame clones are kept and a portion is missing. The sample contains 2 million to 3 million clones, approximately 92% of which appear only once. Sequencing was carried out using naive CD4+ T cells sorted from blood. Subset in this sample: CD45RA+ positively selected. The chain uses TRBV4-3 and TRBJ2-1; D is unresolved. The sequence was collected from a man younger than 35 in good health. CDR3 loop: CASSQDLGQSSYNEQFF. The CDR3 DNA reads TGCGCCAGCAGCCAAGATCTCGGCCAAAGCTCCTACAATGAGCAGTTCTTC.